The next 32 T cell receptor beta chains were all read from a single sample in a study of T cells after yellow fever vaccination. TCRdb used MiXCR to reprocess the 5' RACE reads, holding one entry per CDR3 protein. The sample records 310,000 or so distinct CDR3 sequences, around 7.3% being singletons. The starting material was PBMCs, obtained approximately 47 days after the first yellow fever vaccination. The source is a man aged 18 to 29 who received the YFV17D yellow fever vaccine.

This clonotype was picked up many times. This chain joins TRBV5-1 and TRBJ2-1; 7 bases agree with TRBD1. The germline CDR1 and CDR2 sequences are SGHRS and YFSETQ. This CDR3 contains 14 residues. V shed 7 bases, J shed 7 bases, and the junction held 11 bases outside the gene matches. CDR3 DNA sequence: TGCGCCAGCGGACAAGGGGGCCCCAGAAATGAGCAGTTCTTC. Amino acid sequence: CASGQGGPRNEQFF.

This clonotype has a handful of counts. The V and J genes are TRBV4-3 and TRBJ1-4, with TRBD1 identical over 9 bases. The CDR3 has 15 residues. V was pared by 5 bases and J by 5 bases, with 6 bases of the junction left unmatched. Germline loops: CDR1 LGHNA, CDR2 YSLEER. The DNA for the CDR3 is TGCGCCAGCAGCTCAGGGGACAGGGCGAATGAAAAACTGTTTTTT. Amino acids: CASSSGDRANEKLFF.

This clonotype has just a few counts. J is TRBJ1-6 and V is TRBV15, with unresolved D. CDR1 is LNHNV, CDR2 YYDKDF, per germline (reference sequence). This CDR3 region has 14 residues. V lost 0 bases and J lost 12, with 12 bases in between. The CDR3 is CATSRDMSGGPLHF. The CDR3 coding sequence is TGTGCCACCAGCAGAGATATGTCCGGTGGACCCCTCCACTTT.

This clonotype was counted between two and nine times. V is TRBV5-1 and J is TRBJ1-3; D might be TRBD1 (5 bases). This CDR3 region has 15 residues. CDR1 and CDR2 from the germline V gene are SGHRS and YFSETQ. V shed 4 bases and J shed 1 base, with 12 bases lying between them. CDR3 DNA sequence: TGCGCCAGCAGCCTTGTAGGGGATTCTGGAAACACCATATATTTT. Its protein is CASSLVGDSGNTIYF.

In this sample, this clonotype turned up a few times. V is TRBV29-1 and J is TRBJ2-7; D not certain. Between the trimmed V and J ends, which lost 1 base and 2 bases, there was a span of 6 bases. The germline gives CDR1 SQVTM, CDR2 ANQGSEA. CDR3 size: 12 residues. This chain's CDR3 is CSVEVNPYEQYF. In DNA, the CDR3 is TGCAGCGTTGAAGTCAATCCCTACGAGCAGTACTTC.

This clonotype was seen ten or more times. This rearrangement joins TRBV7-8 to TRBJ2-7; possibly TRBD1 for D (6 bases). The CDR3 consists of 11 residues. The V gene lost 4 bases and the J gene lost 5 bases, with 6 bases spanning the gap. Germline CDR1 and CDR2: SGHVS and FQNEAQ. The CDR3 is CASSWTDEQYF. CDR3 coding DNA: TGTGCCAGCAGCTGGACAGACGAGCAGTACTTC.

This clonotype appeared a few times. This sequence joins TRBV5-6 and TRBJ1-1; 9 nucleotides match TRBD1. This CDR3 is built from 17 residues. Germline CDR1 SGHDT, CDR2 YYEEEE. The junction had 9 bases not matched to a gene; V was cut back by 3 bases and J by 0 bases. The CDR3 sequence is CASSSAGQGRMNTEAFF. The CDR3 DNA reads TGTGCCAGCAGCTCGGCCGGACAGGGGAGGATGAACACTGAAGCTTTCTTT.

This clonotype was seen a few times. Here the CDR3 DNA reads TGTGCCAGCAGCCCCCTCTGGACAGATACGCAGTATTTT. Amino acids: CASSPLWTDTQYF. The V call is TRBV3-1, the J call TRBJ2-3; D is unresolved. The length of the CDR3 is 13 residues. V was cut by 4 bases and J by 3 bases, with 8 bases left in between. The germline gives CDR1 LGHDT, CDR2 YNNKEL (reference sequence).

This clonotype was found a few times. The J gene is TRBJ2-1, the V gene TRBV29-1; D may be TRBD1 or TRBD2 (5 bases each). Germline lookup yields CDR1 SQVTM and CDR2 ANQGSEA. The CDR3 is made up of 14 amino acids. V lost 4 bases and J lost 8, with 18 bases in between. The CDR3 DNA reads as TGCAGCGTTGGAGGGACCCCAGGTCAGGATGAGCAGTTCTTC. Residues: CSVGGTPGQDEQFF.

This clonotype showed up many times. This chain joins TRBV15 and TRBJ1-6; possibly TRBD1 for D (5 bases). This CDR3 has 14 residues. CDR1 and CDR2 from the germline V gene are LNHNV and YYDKDF (reference sequence). The germline V and J ends were trimmed by 2 bases and 3 bases, with 5 bases remaining between them. The CDR3 DNA reads TGTGCCACCAGCAGACAGGGCTATAATTCACCCCTCCACTTT. Translation gives CATSRQGYNSPLHF.

This clonotype was counted ten times or more. V is TRBV5-1 and J is TRBJ2-3; D is undetermined. This CDR3 is built from 13 residues. V was trimmed by 4 bases and J by 0 bases, leaving 6 bases between them. The V gene's germline CDR1 is SGHRS and CDR2 YFSETQ. CDR3 bases: TGCGCCAGCAGCAAGGACAGCACAGATACGCAGTATTTT. Amino acid sequence: CASSKDSTDTQYF.

The J gene is TRBJ1-1, the V gene TRBV29-1; the D gene is possibly TRBD1 (6 bases). The CDR3 sequence is 13 residues long. Trimming cost V 4 bases and J 5 bases, with 14 bases left between them. The germline CDR1 and CDR2 sequences are SQVTM and ANQGSEA. The CDR3, as DNA: TGCAGCGTTGCAACAGGGCCCGAAACTGAAGCTTTCTTT. Encoded protein: CSVATGPETEAFF.

The gene calls are TRBV4-2 and TRBJ2-3; 7 nucleotides agree with TRBD2. Germline CDR1 and CDR2: LGHNA and YNFKEQ. V lost 4 bases to trimming and J lost 1 base; unmatched junction nucleotides: 11. The CDR3 has 17 amino acids. Written as DNA, the CDR3 is TGTGCCAGCAGCCCCCTAACTAGCGAGCTTGGCACAGATACGCAGTATTTT. Translating it yields CASSPLTSELGTDTQYF.

The genes are TRBV5-1 and TRBJ2-7; TRBD1 agrees at 9 bases. The ends lost 3 bases at V and 5 bases at J; junction bases unmatched: 12. The CDR3 runs to 16 residues. Per the germline V gene, CDR1 is SGHRS and CDR2 is YFSETQ. The CDR3 region is CASSSQGAPLNHEQYF. CDR3 DNA: TGCGCCAGCAGCTCACAGGGGGCCCCACTTAACCACGAGCAGTACTTC.

The chain recombines TRBV7-9 with TRBJ2-3; 7 positions match TRBD2. Germline V gives CDR1 SEHNR, CDR2 FQNEAQ (reference sequence). Germline trimming cut 5 bases from V and 5 bases from J; bases unmatched to any gene: 1. The CDR3 extends over 12 amino acids. The CDR3 loop reads CASSGGGDTQYF. The CDR3, as DNA: TGTGCCAGCAGCGGCGGGGGAGATACGCAGTATTTT. Complete variable domain (other parts from reference TRBV7-9 and TRBJ2-3): DTGVSQNPRHKITKRGQNVTFRCDPISEHNRLYWYRQTLGQGPEFLTYFQNEAQLEKSRLLSDRFSAERPKGSFSTLEIQRTEQGDSAMYLCASSGGGDTQYFGPGTRLTVL.

This clonotype was counted a few times. The chain employs TRBV5-1 and TRBJ1-3, with a tentative D call TRBD1 (6 bases). V was trimmed by 1 base and J by 4 bases, leaving 12 bases between them. Germline V lookup: CDR1 SGHRS, CDR2 YFSETQ. The length of the CDR3 is 15 residues. For the CDR3, the DNA is TGCGCCAGCAGCTTGTCGGGGGGCCGAGGAAACACCATATATTTT. Translated: CASSLSGGRGNTIYF.

The chain links TRBV7-2 to TRBJ2-3, with 9 bases matching TRBD2. Trimming at V came to 3 bases and at J to 1 base, leaving 5 bases not matched to a gene. The CDR3 spans 16 residues. Looked up from germline, CDR1 is SGHTA and CDR2 is FQGNSA. The CDR3 loop is CASSFPVAGGTDTQYF. As DNA, the CDR3 is TGTGCCAGCAGCTTCCCCGTAGCGGGGGGCACAGATACGCAGTATTTT.

This clonotype was seen at least ten times. This CDR3 reads CASREQYF. For the CDR3, the DNA is TGTGCCAGCAGGGAGCAGTATTTT. The rearrangement uses TRBV3-1 and TRBJ2-3; D unresolved. The CDR3 sequence is 8 residues long. Germline values: CDR1 LGHDT, CDR2 YNNKEL (reference sequence). V lost 6 bases to trimming and J lost 11 bases, with 3 bases between them.

This rearrangement joins TRBV12-3 or TRBV12-4 to TRBJ2-1; 15 positions match TRBD2. V gave up 11 bases and J gave up 2 bases; unmatched junction bases: 13. The CDR3 runs 18 residues. CDR3 DNA: TGTGCCTGCTGTTTAGTGGGACTAGCGGGGGGCACCTACAATGAGCAGTTCTTC. This gives the protein CACCLVGLAGGTYNEQFF.

The gene calls are TRBV7-2 and TRBJ1-2; TRBD1 aligns across 11 bases. Looked up from germline, CDR1 is SGHTA and CDR2 is FQGNSA. J was trimmed by 7 bases and V by 3 bases; bases with no gene match: 4. The CDR3 is made up of 14 amino acids. The CDR3 here is CASSLRDRGTGYTF. Here the CDR3 DNA reads TGTGCCAGCAGCTTGCGGGACAGGGGGACTGGCTACACCTTC.

The CDR3 is CSAIPGQGWRGYTF. For the CDR3, the DNA is TGCAGTGCAATACCGGGACAGGGGTGGCGTGGCTACACCTTC. This chain joins TRBV20-1 and TRBJ1-2; 10 nucleotides agree with TRBD1. CDR1 is DFQATT, CDR2 SNEGSKA, per germline (reference sequence). The V gene end was trimmed by 6 bases and the J gene end by 7 bases; junction bases not matched to a gene: 11. CDR3 length equals 14 residues.

The gene calls are TRBV6-5 and TRBJ2-7; no clear D. The CDR3 covers 13 residues. The V end lost 0 bases, the J end lost 6 bases, and 9 bases lay between the germline ends. Per the germline V gene, CDR1 is MNHEY and CDR2 is SVGAGI. CDR3 residues: CASSYSMNGEQYV. The CDR3 region has the DNA TGTGCCAGCAGTTACTCGATGAATGGCGAGCAGTACGTC.

This clonotype has just a few counts. V and J are TRBV7-3 and TRBJ2-2, with D unresolved. V was shortened by 2 bases and J by 6 bases, with 7 bases between the two germline ends. CDR3 length: 13 residues. From germline, CDR1 is SGHTA and CDR2 FQGTGA. CDR3 sequence reads: CASSLHPPGELFF. The CDR3 region has the DNA TGTGCCAGCAGCTTACACCCTCCCGGGGAGCTGTTTTTT.

J is TRBJ2-3 and V is TRBV6-2 or TRBV6-3; no firm D call. The V gene's germline CDR1 is MNHEY and CDR2 SVGEGT. V was trimmed by 2 bases and J by 0 bases, leaving 15 bases between them. CDR3 length: 17 residues. CDR3 nucleotide sequence: TGTGCCAGCAGTTACCCCGTACGGCTGAGCAGCACAGATACGCAGTATTTT. Its protein product is CASSYPVRLSSTDTQYF.

The gene calls are TRBV18 and TRBJ2-3, with 9 bases that match TRBD1. The V gene end was trimmed by 3 bases and the J gene end by 5 bases; junction bases not matched to a gene: 3. Per germline, CDR1 KGHSH and CDR2 LQKENI. The CDR3 covers 14 residues. The CDR3 sequence is CASSPSTGGDTQYF. The DNA for the CDR3 is TGTGCCAGCTCACCTTCGACAGGGGGAGATACGCAGTATTTT.

The V gene is TRBV30, the J gene TRBJ1-1; no clear D. V was clipped by 5 bases and J by 7 bases, with 5 bases between them. Germline V gene data show CDR1 as GTSNPN and CDR2 as SVGIG (reference sequence). The CDR3 runs to 9 residues. The CDR3 DNA is TGTGCCTGGGCGGGTGAAGCTTTCTTT. Translation: CAWAGEAFF.

The chain joins TRBV4-2 to TRBJ2-5; TRBD2 might be the D (6 bases). V was trimmed by 0 bases and J by 7 bases, leaving 15 bases between them. From germline, CDR1 is LGHNA and CDR2 YNFKEQ. This CDR3 has 15 amino acids. CDR3 sequence (DNA): TGTGCCAGCAGCCAAGAGGGCCCGGCGGGGTTGACCCAGTACTTC. Amino acid sequence: CASSQEGPAGLTQYF.

V usage is TRBV18 and J usage is TRBJ2-5, with no clear D. From germline, CDR1 is KGHSH and CDR2 LQKENI. This CDR3 region has 13 residues. Between the trimmed V and J ends, which lost 4 bases and 2 bases, there was a span of 8 bases. CDR3 sequence reads: CASSRVEQETQYF. CDR3 bases: TGTGCCAGCTCACGGGTGGAACAAGAGACCCAGTACTTC.

The V gene is TRBV28, the J gene TRBJ2-3; the D call may be TRBD1 or TRBD2 (5 bases each). Trimming pared 5 bases from V and 4 bases from J, leaving 19 bases between. The CDR3 totals 16 residues. Germline V gene sequence: CDR1 MDHEN, CDR2 SYDVKM. The CDR3 here is CASSPNRIEGPDTQYF. DNA for the CDR3: TGTGCCAGCAGTCCGAACAGGATAGAGGGCCCAGATACGCAGTATTTT.

This chain connects TRBV5-1 to TRBJ1-6; D unclear. The CDR3 length is 17 residues. From germline, CDR1 is SGHRS and CDR2 YFSETQ. Trimming left V 2 bases short and J 7 bases short, with 19 bases between. Written as DNA, the CDR3 is TGCGCCAGCAGCTTTAACCGGGATCCAGGTTCGAATTCACCCCTCCACTTT. This sequence encodes CASSFNRDPGSNSPLHF.

This clonotype was picked up a small number of times. This chain uses TRBV28 with TRBJ2-5; 12 bases fit TRBD2. The ends lost 2 bases at V and 4 bases at J; junction bases unmatched: 5. This CDR3 is built from 16 residues. Germline CDR1 is MDHEN and CDR2 is SYDVKM. CDR3 residues: CASSLLAGGPGETQYF. Here the CDR3 DNA reads TGTGCCAGCAGTTTACTAGCGGGGGGGCCCGGAGAGACCCAGTACTTC. Together with reference TRBV28 and TRBJ2-5, the CDR3 gives the full variable domain: DVKVTQSSRYLVKRTGEKVFLECVQDMDHENMFWYRQDPGLGLRLIYFSYDVKMKEKGDIPEGYSVSREKKERFSLILESASTNQTSMYLCASSLLAGGPGETQYFGPGTRLLVL.

This clonotype has more than one count but fewer than ten. V gene TRBV12-3 or TRBV12-4 combines with J gene TRBJ2-3, with TRBD2 as a possible D gene (5 bases). The V end lost 7 bases, the J end lost 6 bases, and 20 bases lay between the germline ends. This CDR3 is 15 amino acids long. CDR3 protein: CASNLLEGFADTQYF. In DNA form, the CDR3 reads TGTGCCAGCAACCTTCTAGAGGGATTTGCGGATACGCAGTATTTT.